This T cell receptor beta chain was found in a study of blood T cell repertoires in COVID-19. Study as a whole: PBMCs, B-cell-depleted T cells, or T cells were the source of the cDNA or gDNA that made up the material.

CDR3 length equals 17 residues. Trimming took 5 bases from V and 0 from J; bases not matched to a gene: 12. Germline V CDR1 and CDR2: MNHNY, SVGAGI (reference sequence). Some clones are missing from TCRdb's copy, which holds only in-frame ones; the method was immunoSEQ multiplex PCR. The repertoire holds hundreds of thousands of clones, with roughly four fifths as singletons. Participants were aged about 18 to 90 years, lived in 25 or so US areas, and enrolled virtually. Sequenced material: PBMCs or T cells enriched from blood (not recorded which). The V and J genes are TRBV6-6 and TRBJ1-2; 7 bases fit TRBD1. This clonotype was sampled from a woman between 45 and 60 years old who had been exposed to COVID-19. CDR3 bases: TGTGCCAGCAGTCTTACTCCAGACAGGGCACCTAACTATGGCTACACCTTC. Its translation: CASSLTPDRAPNYGYTF.